Sequencing of this TCR beta chain was carried out in a study of blood T cell repertoires in COVID-19. There are a few counts of this clone. Those enrolled, adults aged 18 to 89 years, came from roughly 23 US areas. Donors of Cohort 3 who recovered were those that had two negative PCRs, clearance, or symptom resolution. Looked up from germline, CDR1 is LNHDA and CDR2 is SQIVND (reference sequence). V lost 6 bases and J 2 bases, leaving 10 bases between the germline ends. The CDR3 has 14 amino acids. Per the original data handling: Reference gene primers were amplified, and this amplification served to estimate nucleated cell counts. Method: immunoSEQ multiplex PCR; TCRdb's copy keeps in-frame clones and lacks some. V and J calls and clone size are as listed in that table; D and trimming were resolved from the DNA. The sample shows about half a million clones, around nine tenths of them seen only once.

This TCR derives from a woman in her sixties or seventies who had recovered from COVID-19. The rearrangement uses TRBV19 and TRBJ2-2; possibly TRBD1 for D (6 bases). The sequenced sample consisted of PBMCs or T cells enriched from blood (not recorded which). CDR3 sequence: CASRAGVNTGELFF. Written as DNA, the CDR3 is TGTGCCAGTAGGGCAGGGGTTAACACCGGGGAGCTGTTTTTT.